This passage covers 31 T cell receptor beta chains from one sample sequenced in a study of regulatory T cells in long-lasting Graves disease. Time point reported: persistent/refractory GD, antithyroid drugs over 5 years with positive TRAb. Generation of the TCR library employed RNA extracted from PBMCs. In building TCR beta libraries, iRepertoire HTBI primers were used together with Arm-PCR of CDR3 regions. TCRdb called the multiplex PCR reads again in MiXCR, with one record for every CDR3 protein. The repertoire holds 400,000 to 500,000 distinct CDR3 sequences, with under 25% as singletons. Material: peripheral blood mononuclear cells (PBMCs), obtained when the disease was refractory, from a patient treated with antithyroid drugs. The receptors originated from a female donor with Graves disease.

This clonotype was counted a few times. The chain is built from TRBV27 and TRBJ2-7, with 10 bases that match TRBD1. The CDR3 spans 17 residues. From germline, CDR1 is MNHEY and CDR2 SMNVEV (reference sequence). The V gene end was trimmed by 4 bases and the J gene end by 3 bases; junction bases not matched to a gene: 12. CDR3 bases: TGTGCCAGCAGTTCCCGAAGACAGGGGGCAATTGTCTACGAGCAGTACTTC. It is translated as CASSSRRQGAIVYEQYF.

The chain uses TRBV19 and TRBJ1-1; the D is unclear. The CDR3 is 15 amino acids. Germline CDR1 reads LNHDA; CDR2 reads SQIVND (reference sequence). Trimming shortened V by 5 bases and J by 0 bases, and 13 bases separated the two germline ends. The CDR3 loop is CASSPPETMNTEAFF. For the CDR3, the DNA is TGTGCCAGTAGTCCCCCAGAGACGATGAACACTGAAGCTTTCTTT.

This clonotype was recorded a few times. The rearrangement links TRBV12-5 to TRBJ2-1; 10 bases are shared with TRBD2. The CDR3 totals 18 residues. With V trimmed by 2 bases and J by 8 bases, 15 bases remained unmatched. Germline CDR1 is LGHNT and CDR2 is FRNRAP. This CDR3 is CASGLNMAAGGPSDEQFF. CDR3 bases: TGTGCTAGTGGTTTGAATATGGCAGCGGGAGGGCCCTCGGATGAGCAGTTCTTC.

Comments on this clonotype: A much larger clone differs from this one at a single base, so this may be a read error. The chain combines TRBV12-3 or TRBV12-4 with TRBJ2-5; TRBD1 aligns across 11 bases. J was trimmed by 5 bases and V by 5 bases; bases with no gene match: 10. This CDR3 is built from 16 residues. Here the CDR3 DNA reads TGTGCCAGCAGTGGACAGGGGGCAGTGGGCCGGGAGACCCAGTACTTC. Residues: CASSGQGAVGRETQYF.

The chain uses TRBV27 and TRBJ2-2; D possibly matches TRBD1 or TRBD2 (6 bases each). CDR1 is MNHEY and CDR2 is SMNVEV in the germline V gene (reference sequence). V lost 7 bases and J lost 4, with 13 bases in between. The CDR3 totals 14 residues. This chain's CDR3 is CASTLEGGTGELFF. In DNA form, the CDR3 reads TGTGCCAGCACCTTAGAGGGGGGCACCGGGGAGCTGTTTTTT.

This clonotype was counted many times. The CDR3 is CASRSSSYNSPLHF. The CDR3 DNA reads TGTGCCAGCAGGTCGAGCTCCTATAATTCACCCCTCCACTTT. The V gene is TRBV25-1, the J gene TRBJ1-6, with unresolved D. Looked up from germline, CDR1 is MGHDK and CDR2 is SYGVNS. This CDR3 has 14 residues. V was shortened by 6 bases and J by 0 bases, with 6 bases between the two germline ends. Full variable domain (outside the CDR3, taken from reference TRBV25-1 and TRBJ1-6): EADIYQTPRYLVIGTGKKITLECSQTMGHDKMYWYQQDPGMELHLIHYSYGVNSTEKGDLSSESTVSRIRTEHFPLTLESARPSHTSQYLCASRSSSYNSPLHFGNGTRLTVT.

This clonotype was seen a few times. V usage is TRBV13 and J usage is TRBJ1-1; a weak D match, TRBD1 (5 bases). This CDR3 contains 15 residues. Germline V gene lookup returns CDR1 PRHDT and CDR2 FYEKMQ (reference sequence). The V and J ends lost 5 bases and 1 base respectively, with 14 bases between them. DNA of the CDR3: TGTGCCAGCAGCGCCGCCGGCGGGGGGAACACTGAAGCTTTCTTT. Residues: CASSAAGGGNTEAFF.

The table lists this clonotype with a few counts. This chain links TRBV28 with TRBJ1-6; D not certain. V was clipped by 3 bases and J by 6 bases, with 9 bases between them. Germline V gene lookup returns CDR1 MDHEN and CDR2 SYDVKM. CDR3 length equals 14 residues. CDR3 nucleotides: TGTGCCAGCAGTTTGTCGGGGTTTAATTCACCCCTCCACTTT. Its translation is CASSLSGFNSPLHF.

The V call is TRBV20-1, the J call TRBJ2-7, with TRBD2 as a possible D gene (5 bases). This CDR3 comprises 14 residues. The germline gives CDR1 DFQATT, CDR2 SNEGSKA (reference sequence). The V end was cut by 6 bases, the J end by 6 bases, with 21 bases between. CDR3 sequence: CSATARDLGSEQYF. The CDR3 DNA reads as TGCAGTGCCACGGCTCGGGATCTGGGTTCCGAGCAGTACTTC.

In its sample, this clonotype was seen many times. The chain is built from TRBV11-1 and TRBJ1-2, with TRBD1 identical over 7 bases. CDR1 SGHAT and CDR2 FQDESV come from the germline V gene (reference sequence). The CDR3 runs to 16 residues. The junction had 12 bases not matched to a gene; V was cut back by 2 bases and J by 6 bases. CDR3 sequence: CASSLPSGGNRHGYTF. As DNA, the CDR3 is TGTGCCAGCAGCTTACCTTCAGGGGGTAACCGTCATGGCTACACCTTC. Using reference TRBV11-1 and TRBJ1-2 for the parts outside the CDR3, the full variable domain is EAEVAQSPRYKITEKSQAVAFWCDPISGHATLYWYRQILGQGPELLVQFQDESVVDDSQLPKDRFSAERLKGVDSTLKIQPAELGDSAMYLCASSLPSGGNRHGYTFGSGTRLTVV.

The chain joins TRBV28 to TRBJ2-3, with D perhaps given as TRBD1 or TRBD2 (5 bases each). The length of the CDR3 is 17 residues. CDR1 and CDR2 (germline): MDHEN, SYDVKM. The V end was cut by 8 bases, the J end by 5 bases, with 26 bases between. CDR3 in amino acids: CASPPTEGASWGDTQYF. The CDR3 nucleotides read TGTGCCAGCCCTCCCACTGAAGGGGCTAGCTGGGGAGATACGCAGTATTTT.

This clonotype was seen a few times. This sequence joins TRBV14 and TRBJ1-6; TRBD1 matches 7 bases. V lost 4 bases and J lost 9; bases outside the gene matches: 9. Germline assignment: CDR1 SGHDN and CDR2 FVKESK. This CDR3 contains 15 residues. The CDR3 here is CASSLYRGKGSPLHF. The CDR3 nucleotides are TGTGCCAGCAGCCTATACAGGGGAAAAGGTTCACCCCTCCACTTT.

This clonotype was seen repeatedly, ten times or more. This chain links TRBV7-2 with TRBJ2-7, with 8 bases identical to TRBD1. CDR3 length: 15 amino acids. V was pared by 4 bases and J by 3 bases, with 8 bases of the junction left unmatched. CDR1 and CDR2 (germline): SGHTA, FQGNSA. In DNA form, the CDR3 reads TGTGCCAGCAGCTCCCAACGGACAGGGAGCTACGAGCAGTACTTC. It yields the protein CASSSQRTGSYEQYF.

In its sample, this clonotype was seen a few times. The chain recombines TRBV28 with TRBJ2-1, with 7 bases aligning to TRBD2. There are 14 residues in the CDR3. Per germline, CDR1 MDHEN and CDR2 SYDVKM. V dropped 5 bases and J dropped 8; count of bases not matched to a gene: 9. The CDR3 region has the DNA TGTGCCAGCAGTGGACTAGACATCGACGATGAGCAGTTCTTC. Translating it yields CASSGLDIDDEQFF. The full variable domain, completed using reference TRBV28 and TRBJ2-1, is DVKVTQSSRYLVKRTGEKVFLECVQDMDHENMFWYRQDPGLGLRLIYFSYDVKMKEKGDIPEGYSVSREKKERFSLILESASTNQTSMYLCASSGLDIDDEQFFGPGTRLTVL.

The sample holds a few counts of this clonotype. The DNA of the CDR3 is TGTGCCAGCTCACCAGGACAGAAGCAGCCCCAGCATTTT. It codes for CASSPGQKQPQHF. The gene calls are TRBV18 and TRBJ1-5, with a weak D call TRBD1 (6 bases). This CDR3 spans 13 amino acids. Germline CDR1 is KGHSH and CDR2 is LQKENI. V lost 2 bases and J lost 7, with 9 bases in between.

The table lists this clonotype with a few counts. The V gene is TRBV5-5, the J gene TRBJ2-5; no definite D call. Germline CDR1 and CDR2: SGHKS and YYEKEE (reference sequence). Trimming cost V 3 bases and J 5 bases, with 20 bases left between them. The CDR3 contains 16 residues. The CDR3 spells CASSSAARISIETQYF. The CDR3 DNA follows: TGTGCCAGCAGCTCCGCCGCTAGGATATCCATTGAGACCCAGTACTTC. Variable domain in full (rest from reference TRBV5-5 and TRBJ2-5): DAGVTQSPTHLIKTRGQQVTLRCSPISGHKSVSWYQQVLGQGPQFIFQYYEKEERGRGNFPDRFSARQFPNYSSELNVNALLLGDSALYLCASSSAARISIETQYFGPGTRLLVL.

This clonotype was seen repeatedly, ten times or more. V is TRBV6-5 and J is TRBJ1-1; 8 nucleotides agree with TRBD1. The germline CDR1 and CDR2 sequences are MNHEY and SVGAGI. The CDR3 has 15 amino acids. The J segment lost 3 bases and the V segment lost 4 bases, leaving 7 bases of the junction unmatched. The CDR3 nucleotides are TGTGCCAGCAGTTCGACAGGGGTCGGGGACACTGAAGCTTTCTTT. It codes for CASSSTGVGDTEAFF.

The chain carries TRBV6-1 and TRBJ2-7, with TRBD2 identical over 7 bases. With 6 bases clipped from V and 2 bases from J, the junction kept 7 bases outside the gene matches. This CDR3 region has 14 residues. Germline V lookup: CDR1 MNHNS, CDR2 SASEGT. CDR3 residues: CASSLLAAPYEQYF. CDR3 sequence (DNA): TGTGCCAGCAGCCTCCTAGCGGCTCCCTACGAGCAGTACTTC.

This clonotype appeared once. The chain carries TRBV3-1 and TRBJ2-7; D gene uncertain. Per germline, CDR1 LGHDT and CDR2 YNNKEL (reference sequence). This CDR3 spans 17 amino acids. The germline V and J ends were trimmed by 0 bases and 5 bases, with 20 bases remaining between them. The CDR3 here is CASSQDSKQFLDHEQYF. DNA of the CDR3: TGTGCCAGCAGCCAAGACTCTAAACAGTTCCTCGACCACGAGCAGTACTTC.

The CDR3 spells CASSLGGLAGGNEQFF. CDR3 DNA sequence: TGTGCCAGCAGTTTGGGGGGTCTAGCGGGAGGGAATGAGCAGTTCTTC. The rearrangement joins TRBV12-3 or TRBV12-4 to TRBJ2-1; 12 nucleotides align to TRBD2. J gave up 7 bases and V 3 bases, and 7 bases lay outside the gene matches. The CDR3 runs 16 residues.

This clonotype was counted only a few times. The chain joins TRBV4-2 to TRBJ1-5; D is possibly TRBD1 (6 bases). This CDR3 is 16 amino acids long. In germline, CDR1 is LGHNA, CDR2 YNFKEQ. The germline V and J ends were trimmed by 2 bases and 5 bases, with 16 bases remaining between them. CDR3 in DNA: TGTGCCAGCAGCCAAAGCTTAGACAGGAATTATCAGCCCCAGCATTTT. It translates to CASSQSLDRNYQPQHF.

A word on this clonotype: A much more abundant neighbour one base away suggests this may be a read error. J is TRBJ1-2 and V is TRBV27, with D unresolved. Germline lookup yields CDR1 MNHEY and CDR2 SMNVEV (reference sequence). This CDR3 contains 16 residues. DNA of the CDR3: TGTGCCAGCAGTCCGTCCGGGTTGGCAGCCAACTATTGCTACACCTTC. This codes for CASSPSGLAANYCYTF.

At least ten counts were recorded for this clonotype. V gene TRBV28 combines with J gene TRBJ2-7; 8 bases match TRBD1. The CDR3 has 15 amino acids. V gave up 3 bases and J gave up 2 bases; unmatched junction bases: 6. The germline V gene encodes CDR1 MDHEN and CDR2 SYDVKM. CDR3 coding DNA: TGTGCCAGCAGTTTGGGCGGGACAGGCGCCTACGAGCAGTACTTC. The encoded protein is CASSLGGTGAYEQYF.

This clonotype was counted only a few times. One end of the junction does not line up with germline, which may come from a read error. The CDR3 sequence: CASSLRAADPNTGELFF. The CDR3 DNA is TGTGCTAGCAGCTTACGGGCGGCCGACCCGAACACCGGGGAGCTGTTTTTT. The chain links TRBV7-7 to TRBJ2-2; no clear D. The germline CDR1 and CDR2 sequences are SSHAT and FNYEAQ (reference sequence). CDR3 length: 17 residues.

This clonotype was seen ten or more times. This chain connects TRBV15 to TRBJ1-2, with D unclear. Germline V gives CDR1 LNHNV, CDR2 YYDKDF (reference sequence). The CDR3 length is 16 residues. The V end lost 1 base, the J end lost 4 bases, and 16 bases lay between the germline ends. The CDR3 region is CATSRATIGLSYGYTF. In DNA, the CDR3 is TGTGCCACCAGCAGAGCGACGATAGGACTGAGCTATGGCTACACCTTC.

This clonotype was seen many times. The V and J genes are TRBV28 and TRBJ2-5; no clear D. CDR1 MDHEN and CDR2 SYDVKM come from the germline V gene. The CDR3 covers 13 residues. The germline V and J ends were trimmed by 7 bases and 5 bases, with 14 bases remaining between them. This CDR3 reads CASTSSGGETQYF. The CDR3 nucleotides are TGTGCCAGCACCTCCTCTGGTGGGGAGACCCAGTACTTC.

The CDR3, as DNA: TGTGCCAGTAGTTCAGTGGACCGCTTCTATGGCTACACCTTC. Residues: CASSSVDRFYGYTF. The gene calls are TRBV19 and TRBJ1-2; no reliable D call. Germline V lookup: CDR1 LNHDA, CDR2 SQIVND (reference sequence). The CDR3 totals 14 residues. Between the trimmed V and J ends, which lost 5 bases and 4 bases, there was a span of 14 bases.

This chain connects TRBV20-1 to TRBJ2-7; 14 bases are a match to TRBD2. Germline V gene data show CDR1 as DFQATT and CDR2 as SNEGSKA (reference sequence). This CDR3 spans 12 amino acids. The CDR3 DNA sequence: TGCGGACTAGCGGGAGGAGCCTACGAGCAGTACTTC. It is translated as CGLAGGAYEQYF.

This clonotype has just one count. A read error may be the cause here, since a much bigger clone is one base away. The rearrangement links TRBV20-1 to TRBJ2-5; unclear D gene. Germline CDR1 and CDR2: DFQATT and SNEGSKA (reference sequence). The CDR3 has 13 amino acids. CDR3 coding DNA: TGCAGTGCTTTCCGACGTAGGCAAGAGACCCAGTGCTTC. This codes for CSAFRRRQETQCF.

This clonotype came up many times. This chain uses TRBV27 with TRBJ1-5; D gene unclear. Germline CDR1 is MNHEY and CDR2 is SMNVEV (reference sequence). V shed 2 bases and J shed 2 bases, with 13 bases lying between them. This CDR3 spans 16 amino acids. The CDR3: CASSLIGVEGNQPQHF. In DNA, the CDR3 is TGTGCCAGCAGTTTAATAGGAGTAGAGGGCAATCAGCCCCAGCATTTT.

DNA of the CDR3: TGTGCCAGCAGTTTGACAGAAGAAACCTACGAGCAGTACTTC. Translated: CASSLTEETYEQYF. The chain has TRBV27 and TRBJ2-7; D might be TRBD1 (5 bases). Per germline, CDR1 MNHEY and CDR2 SMNVEV (reference sequence). CDR3 size: 14 residues. Trimming removed 3 bases at V and 2 bases at J, with 11 bases between.